Presented here are 10 T cell receptor beta chains from one specimen sequenced in a study of post-analysis software for immune sequencing data. Regarding the study as a whole: About five TRBV segments, including TRBV5-6, TRBV5-1 and TRBV20-1, were more frequent in patients than controls.

The library was made from cDNA and included unique molecular identifiers. TCRdb re-called the PCR reads with MiXCR, one entry per CDR3 protein. Here the sample spans 450,000 to 650,000 distinct CDR3 sequences, about 40% being singletons. Their specific antigens are unknown. Sequenced material: blood. The receptors were sampled from a girl aged 10-17 years with multiple sclerosis.

The rearrangement uses TRBV4-1 and TRBJ2-1; unclear D gene. V gave up 0 bases and J gave up 9 bases, with 9 bases separating them. This CDR3 comprises 13 residues. Germline V CDR1 and CDR2: MGHRA, YSYEKL. The CDR3 region has the DNA TGCGCCAGCAGCCAAGATGTAGCATTTGAGCAGTTCTTC. Its protein product is CASSQDVAFEQFF.

Worth noting for this clonotype: The junction and the germline gene differ at one end; a read error may be behind it. This chain connects TRBV4-1 to TRBJ2-7; the D gene is possibly TRBD2 (6 bases). Germline V gene data show CDR1 as MGHRA and CDR2 as YSYEKL. The CDR3 spans 16 residues. The CDR3 coding sequence is TGCACCAGCAGCCAAGATGGGCGGGACCCCTCCTACGAGCAGTACTTC. It yields the protein CTSSQDGRDPSYEQYF.

The chain employs TRBV9 and TRBJ1-1; perhaps TRBD1 as D (5 bases). Germline CDR1 SGDLS, CDR2 YYNGEE. V was pared by 3 bases and J by 1 base, with 16 bases between. There are 16 residues in the CDR3. As DNA, the CDR3 is TGTGCCAGCAGCGGGCAGGGTGGCGGGCGGAACACTGAAGCTTTCTTT. It yields the protein CASSGQGGGRNTEAFF.

This clonotype was seen a few times. This sequence joins TRBV4-2 and TRBJ2-3; D possibly corresponds to TRBD2 (6 bases). Germline CDR1 reads LGHNA; CDR2 reads YNFKEQ. V was clipped by 0 bases and J by 6 bases, with 16 bases between them. The CDR3 runs to 16 residues. DNA of the CDR3: TGTGCCAGCAGCCAAGAGCCGGGAGACCCCTCGGATACGCAGTATTTT. Translation gives CASSQEPGDPSDTQYF.

This clonotype was observed a few times. The rearrangement uses TRBV5-1 and TRBJ2-1; 12 nucleotides align to TRBD1. From germline, CDR1 is SGHRS and CDR2 YFSETQ. The CDR3 loop spans 13 amino acids. V was clipped by 6 bases and J by 10 bases; unmatched bases: 5. CDR3 residues: CASKSGTGGEQFF. The CDR3 DNA sequence: TGCGCCAGCAAATCCGGGACAGGGGGCGAGCAGTTCTTC.

This sequence joins TRBV5-1 and TRBJ2-4; weak D call: TRBD2 (6 bases). Near its end, the DNA agrees better with TRBJ2-7, so the J call may be wrong. CDR1 and CDR2 from the germline V gene are SGHRS and YFSETQ. The CDR3 length is 17 residues. CDR3 nucleotide sequence: TGCGCCAGCAGCTTGGCCCCAGCTCACCGTGGGACTTACGAGCAGTACTTC. As protein: CASSLAPAHRGTYEQYF.

This clonotype was detected a few times. The V call is TRBV27, the J call TRBJ2-5; 8 bases are shared with TRBD1. The CDR3 covers 16 residues. Per germline, CDR1 MNHEY and CDR2 SMNVEV (reference sequence). V gave up 4 bases and J gave up 5 bases; unmatched junction bases: 12. The CDR3 is CASSSYSRTGMETQYF. Written as DNA, the CDR3 is TGTGCCAGCAGTTCATATTCGAGGACAGGGATGGAGACCCAGTACTTC.

The chain recombines TRBV5-1 with TRBJ2-5, with unresolved D. CDR3 length: 14 amino acids. The V and J ends lost 2 bases and 3 bases respectively, with 11 bases between them. From germline, CDR1 is SGHRS and CDR2 YFSETQ. In DNA form, the CDR3 reads TGCGCCAGCAGCTTTCTGGTCAGTGAAGAGACCCAGTACTTC. Amino acids: CASSFLVSEETQYF.

The chain uses TRBV10-1 and TRBJ2-3; 9 nucleotides line up with TRBD1. Germline CDR1 WNHNN, CDR2 SYGVQD (reference sequence). The CDR3 totals 15 residues. The trim removed 3 bases at V and 2 bases at J, leaving 3 bases unmatched. The CDR3: CASSDRTGDTDTQYF. The DNA for the CDR3 is TGCGCCAGCAGTGATCGGACAGGGGACACAGATACGCAGTATTTT.

This chain links TRBV7-2 with TRBJ2-5; 7 bases fit TRBD1. The closer fit of TRBJ2-7 to the DNA end suggests the J call may be wrong. The V gene's germline CDR1 is SGHTA and CDR2 FQGNSA. This CDR3 region has 13 residues. The CDR3 region has the DNA TGTGCCAGCAGCTTTTACAGGGGCTACGAGCAGTACTTC. Protein: CASSFYRGYEQYF.